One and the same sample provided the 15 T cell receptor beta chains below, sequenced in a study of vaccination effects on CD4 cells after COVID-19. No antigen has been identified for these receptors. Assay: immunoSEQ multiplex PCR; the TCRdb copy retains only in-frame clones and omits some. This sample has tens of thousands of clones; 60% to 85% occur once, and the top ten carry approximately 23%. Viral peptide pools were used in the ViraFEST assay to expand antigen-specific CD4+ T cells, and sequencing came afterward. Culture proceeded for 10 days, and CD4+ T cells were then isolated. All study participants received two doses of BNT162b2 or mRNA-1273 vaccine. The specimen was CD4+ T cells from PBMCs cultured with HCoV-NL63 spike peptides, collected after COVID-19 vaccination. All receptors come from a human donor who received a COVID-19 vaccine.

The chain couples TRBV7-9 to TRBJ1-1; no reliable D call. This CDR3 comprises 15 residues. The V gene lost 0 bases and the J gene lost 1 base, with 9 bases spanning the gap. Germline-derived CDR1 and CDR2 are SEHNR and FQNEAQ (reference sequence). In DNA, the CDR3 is TGTGCCAGCAGCTTAGCGCTCACGGAGAACACTGAAGCTTTCTTT. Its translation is CASSLALTENTEAFF. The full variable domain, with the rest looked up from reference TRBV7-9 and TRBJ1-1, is DTGVSQNPRHKITKRGQNVTFRCDPISEHNRLYWYRQTLGQGPEFLTYFQNEAQLEKSRLLSDRFSAERPKGSFSTLEIQRTEQGDSAMYLCASSLALTENTEAFFGQGTRLTVV.

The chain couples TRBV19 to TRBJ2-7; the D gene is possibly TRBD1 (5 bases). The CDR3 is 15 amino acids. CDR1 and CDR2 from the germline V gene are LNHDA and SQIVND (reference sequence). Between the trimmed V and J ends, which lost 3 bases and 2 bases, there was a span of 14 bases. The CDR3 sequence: CASSIRADPPYEQYF. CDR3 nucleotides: TGTGCCAGTAGTATCAGGGCGGACCCCCCCTACGAGCAGTACTTC.

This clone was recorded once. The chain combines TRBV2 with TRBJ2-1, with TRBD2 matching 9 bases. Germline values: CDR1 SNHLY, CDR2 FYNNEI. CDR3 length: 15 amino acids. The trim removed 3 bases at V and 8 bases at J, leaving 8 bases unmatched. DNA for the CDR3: TGTGCCAGCAGTGATATTAGCGGGAGTTCGGATGAGCAGTTCTTC. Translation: CASSDISGSSDEQFF.

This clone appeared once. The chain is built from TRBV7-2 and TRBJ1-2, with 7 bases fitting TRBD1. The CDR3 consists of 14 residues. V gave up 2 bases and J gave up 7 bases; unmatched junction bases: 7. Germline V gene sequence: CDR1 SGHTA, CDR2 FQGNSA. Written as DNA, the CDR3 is TGTGCCAGCAGCTTACTGCCGACAGGGTCTGGCTACACCTTC. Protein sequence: CASSLLPTGSGYTF.

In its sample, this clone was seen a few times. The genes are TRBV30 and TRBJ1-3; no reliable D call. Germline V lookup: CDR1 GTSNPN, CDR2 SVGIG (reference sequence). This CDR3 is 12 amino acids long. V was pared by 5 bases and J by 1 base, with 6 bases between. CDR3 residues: CAWGMSGNTIYF. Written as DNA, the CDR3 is TGTGCCTGGGGGATGTCTGGAAACACCATATATTTT. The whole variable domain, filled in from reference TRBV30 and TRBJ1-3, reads SQTIHQWPATLVQPVGSPLSLECTVEGTSNPNLYWYRQAAGRGLQLLFYSVGIGQISSEVPQNLSASRPQDRQFILSSKKLLLSDSGFYLCAWGMSGNTIYFGEGSWLTVV.

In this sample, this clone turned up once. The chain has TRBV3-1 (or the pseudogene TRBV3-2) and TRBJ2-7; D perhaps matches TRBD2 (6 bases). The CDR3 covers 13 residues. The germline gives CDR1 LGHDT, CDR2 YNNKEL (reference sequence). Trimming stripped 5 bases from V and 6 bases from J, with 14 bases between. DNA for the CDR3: TGTGCCAGCAGCGACGGAGGGTATAGCGAGCAGTACTTC. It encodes CASSDGGYSEQYF.

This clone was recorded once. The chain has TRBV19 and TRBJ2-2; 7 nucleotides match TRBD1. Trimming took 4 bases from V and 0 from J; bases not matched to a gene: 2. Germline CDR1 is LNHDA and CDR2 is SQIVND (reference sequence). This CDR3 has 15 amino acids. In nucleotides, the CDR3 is TGTGCCAGTAGTAAGACAGGGTCGAACACCGGGGAGCTGTTTTTT. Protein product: CASSKTGSNTGELFF.

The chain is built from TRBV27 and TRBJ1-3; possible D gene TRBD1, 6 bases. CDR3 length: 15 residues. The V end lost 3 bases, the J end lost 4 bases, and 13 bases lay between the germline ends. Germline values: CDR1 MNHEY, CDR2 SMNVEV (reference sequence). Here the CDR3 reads CASSLWGARGNTIYF. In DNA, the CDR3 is TGTGCCAGCAGTTTGTGGGGGGCGCGGGGAAACACCATATATTTT.

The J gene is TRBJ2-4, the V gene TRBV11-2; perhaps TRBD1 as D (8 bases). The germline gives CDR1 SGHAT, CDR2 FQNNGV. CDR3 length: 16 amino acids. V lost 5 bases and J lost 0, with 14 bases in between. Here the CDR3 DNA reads TGTGCCAGCAGCCGTACAGGGGGGGTAGCCAAAAACATTCAGTACTTC. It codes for CASSRTGGVAKNIQYF.

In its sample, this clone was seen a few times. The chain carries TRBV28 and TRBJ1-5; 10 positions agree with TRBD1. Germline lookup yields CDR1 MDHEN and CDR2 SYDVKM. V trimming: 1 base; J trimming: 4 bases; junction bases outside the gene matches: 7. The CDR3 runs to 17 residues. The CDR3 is CASSLFMVGQGNQPQHF. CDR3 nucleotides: TGTGCCAGCAGTTTATTTATGGTGGGACAGGGGAATCAGCCCCAGCATTTT.

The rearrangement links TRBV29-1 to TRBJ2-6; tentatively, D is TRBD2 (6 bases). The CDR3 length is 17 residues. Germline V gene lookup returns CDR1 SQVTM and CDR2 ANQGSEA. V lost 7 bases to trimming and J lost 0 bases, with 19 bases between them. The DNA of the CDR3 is TGCAGCGCAAGCGGACGGGTGGGAGGCTCTGGGGCCAACGTCCTGACTTTC. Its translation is CSASGRVGGSGANVLTF.

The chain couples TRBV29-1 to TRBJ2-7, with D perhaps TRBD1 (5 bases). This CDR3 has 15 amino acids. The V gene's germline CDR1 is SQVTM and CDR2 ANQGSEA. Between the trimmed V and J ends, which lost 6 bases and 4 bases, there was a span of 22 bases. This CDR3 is CSVLKLTVARYEQYF. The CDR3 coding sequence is TGCAGCGTCCTAAAGTTGACAGTCGCTAGGTACGAGCAGTACTTC.

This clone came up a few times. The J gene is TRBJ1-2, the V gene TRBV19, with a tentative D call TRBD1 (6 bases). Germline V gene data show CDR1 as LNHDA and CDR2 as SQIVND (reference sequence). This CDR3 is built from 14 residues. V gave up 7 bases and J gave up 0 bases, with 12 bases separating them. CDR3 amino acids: CASNRAATNYGYTF. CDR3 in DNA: TGTGCCAGTAACAGGGCAGCTACTAACTATGGCTACACCTTC. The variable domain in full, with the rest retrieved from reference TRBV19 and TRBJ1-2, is DGGITQSPKYLFRKEGQNVTLSCEQNLNHDAMYWYRQDPGQGLRLIYYSQIVNDFQKGDIAEGYSVSREKKESFPLTVTSAQKNPTAFYLCASNRAATNYGYTFGSGTRLTVV.

The CDR3 sequence: CASSPDGVYEQYF. The DNA of the CDR3 is TGTGCCAGCAGCCCGGATGGGGTCTACGAGCAGTACTTC. The chain uses TRBV9 and TRBJ2-7; no firm D call. The CDR3 length is 13 residues. V was trimmed by 4 bases and J by 3 bases, leaving 11 bases between them. Germline CDR1 SGDLS, CDR2 YYNGEE.

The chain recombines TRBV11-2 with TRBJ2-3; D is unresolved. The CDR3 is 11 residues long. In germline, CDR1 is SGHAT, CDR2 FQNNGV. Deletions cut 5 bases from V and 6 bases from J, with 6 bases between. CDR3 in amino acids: CASSRADTQYF. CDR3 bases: TGTGCCAGCAGCCGGGCCGATACGCAGTATTTT.